The rows below give T cell receptor beta chains drawn from one sample of a study of T cell changes during pregnancy in multiple sclerosis. The table came from immunoSEQ multiplex PCR; TCRdb's copy has only in-frame clones and leaves some out. The sample holds roughly 42,000 clones; around 90% are singletons and the top ten take under 0.65%. The material was CD4+ T cells from peripheral blood mononuclear cells, obtained in the first trimester of pregnancy. Receptors originate from a female donor with multiple sclerosis, enrolled in a pregnancy study. Both conserved end residues are part of each CDR3. A D gene is named only where the DNA matches it firmly. Clone size is not always given. Where it is, it says once, few, many or a class for expanded clones.

CDR3aa: CASSPVLTPNTGELFF
CDR3nt: TGTGCCAGCAGCCCCGTACTTACCCCGAACACCGGGGAGCTGTTTTTT
v_gene: TRBV11-2
j_gene: TRBJ2-2
abundance: -
d_gene: -

CDR3aa: CASSGSLAGAGELFF
CDR3nt: TGTGCCAGCAGTGGTAGTCTAGCGGGAGCCGGGGAGCTGTTTTTT
v_gene: TRBV5-4
j_gene: TRBJ2-2
abundance: -
d_gene: TRBD2

CDR3aa: CAWRGQGNTEAFF
CDR3nt: TGTGCCTGGAGGGGACAGGGTAACACTGAAGCTTTCTTT
v_gene: TRBV30
j_gene: TRBJ1-1
abundance: few
d_gene: TRBD1

CDR3aa: CASSQGTGNEKLFF
CDR3nt: TGCGCCAGCAGCCAAGGAACGGGGAATGAAAAACTGTTTTTT
v_gene: TRBV4-3
j_gene: TRBJ1-4
abundance: -
d_gene: -

CDR3aa: CASEDSVNQPQHF
CDR3nt: TGTGCCAGTGAAGACAGCGTCAATCAGCCCCAGCATTTT
v_gene: TRBV6-1
j_gene: TRBJ1-5
abundance: -
d_gene: -

CDR3aa: CASSDPPAGMTF
CDR3nt: TGTGCCAGCAGTGACCCCCCAGCAGGGATGACTTTC
v_gene: TRBV25-1
j_gene: TRBJ2-6
abundance: -
d_gene: -

CDR3aa: CASRGGEKLFF
CDR3nt: TGTGCCAGCAGGGGAGGAGAAAAACTGTTTTTT
v_gene: TRBV6-6
j_gene: TRBJ1-4
abundance: once
d_gene: -

CDR3aa: CASSAQGLGELFF
CDR3nt: TGTGCCAGCAGCGCCCAGGGACTCGGGGAGCTGTTTTTT
v_gene: TRBV6-4
j_gene: TRBJ2-2
abundance: -
d_gene: -

CDR3aa: CASSDLLAGGEEQFF
CDR3nt: TGTGCCAGCAGCGACCTACTAGCGGGGGGGGAAGAGCAGTTCTTC
v_gene: TRBV11-1
j_gene: TRBJ2-1
abundance: -
d_gene: TRBD2

CDR3aa: CASSPRNTDTQYF
CDR3nt: TGTGCCAGCTCACCACGTAACACAGATACGCAGTATTTT
v_gene: TRBV18
j_gene: TRBJ2-3
abundance: -
d_gene: -

CDR3aa: CASSLYPAGSHGGSQPQHF
CDR3nt: TGTGCCAGCAGCTTGTATCCAGCGGGGTCTCACGGCGGATCTCAGCCCCAGCATTTT
v_gene: TRBV5-5
j_gene: TRBJ1-5
abundance: -
d_gene: -

CDR3aa: CASSSQNAGGTEAFF
CDR3nt: TGTGCCAGCAGTTCTCAAAACGCCGGGGGCACTGAAGCTTTCTTT
v_gene: TRBV6-6
j_gene: TRBJ1-1
abundance: -
d_gene: -

CDR3aa: CASSLGVLGMETQYF
CDR3nt: TGCGCCAGCAGCTTGGGGGTTCTCGGGATGGAGACCCAGTACTTC
v_gene: TRBV5-1
j_gene: TRBJ2-5
abundance: -
d_gene: -

CDR3aa: CASRQVHSGNTIYF
CDR3nt: TGTGCCAGCAGACAGGTCCACTCTGGAAACACCATATATTTT
v_gene: TRBV7-2
j_gene: TRBJ1-3
abundance: once
d_gene: -

CDR3aa: CASSPEARGYGYTF
CDR3nt: TGTGCCAGCTCACCAGAGGCCAGGGGCTATGGCTACACCTTC
v_gene: TRBV18
j_gene: TRBJ1-2
abundance: -
d_gene: -

CDR3aa: CASSSPGQGTGELFF
CDR3nt: TGTGCCAGCAGCTCACCGGGACAGGGCACCGGGGAGCTGTTTTTT
v_gene: TRBV7-9
j_gene: TRBJ2-2
abundance: -
d_gene: TRBD1

CDR3aa: CASSTDSSGANVLTF
CDR3nt: TGTGCCAGCAGTACCGACAGCTCTGGGGCCAACGTCCTGACTTTC
v_gene: TRBV6-1
j_gene: TRBJ2-6
abundance: once
d_gene: -

CDR3aa: CASSQVALPNTEAFF
CDR3nt: TGTGCCAGCAGCCAAGTTGCACTTCCGAACACTGAAGCTTTCTTT
v_gene: TRBV4-2
j_gene: TRBJ1-1
abundance: few
d_gene: -

CDR3aa: CASSIRGAGYTF
CDR3nt: TGTGCCAGTAGTATACGGGGGGCTGGCTACACCTTC
v_gene: TRBV19
j_gene: TRBJ1-2
abundance: -
d_gene: -

CDR3aa: CASSPGTILNEQFF
CDR3nt: TGTGCCAGCAGCCCCGGGACTATCCTCAATGAGCAGTTCTTC
v_gene: TRBV6-6
j_gene: TRBJ2-1
abundance: -
d_gene: TRBD2

CDR3aa: CAISDGGTGLRTGYF
CDR3nt: TGTGCCATCAGTGATGGAGGGACAGGTCTTCGAACGGGATATTTT
v_gene: TRBV10-3
j_gene: TRBJ1-3
abundance: -
d_gene: TRBD1

CDR3aa: CASSLKMTGGFTEAFF
CDR3nt: TGTGCCAGCTCTCTCAAAATGACAGGGGGATTCACTGAAGCTTTCTTT
v_gene: TRBV18
j_gene: TRBJ1-1
abundance: -
d_gene: TRBD1

CDR3aa: CASSFGQGDYEQYF
CDR3nt: TGTGCCAGCAGTTTTGGACAGGGAGACTACGAGCAGTACTTC
v_gene: TRBV7-9
j_gene: TRBJ2-7
abundance: -
d_gene: TRBD1

CDR3aa: CSVDPRLAGETQYF
CDR3nt: TGCAGCGTTGACCCCCGACTAGCGGGAGAGACCCAGTACTTC
v_gene: TRBV29-1
j_gene: TRBJ2-5
abundance: -
d_gene: TRBD2

CDR3aa: CASSTRGRSYEQYF
CDR3nt: TGTGCCAGTAGCACTCGGGGTAGATCCTACGAGCAGTACTTC
v_gene: TRBV19
j_gene: TRBJ2-7
abundance: -
d_gene: -

CDR3aa: CASSQDLAGETDTQYF
CDR3nt: TGTGCCAGCAGCCAAGACCTAGCGGGAGAGACAGATACGCAGTATTTT
v_gene: TRBV4-2
j_gene: TRBJ2-3
abundance: -
d_gene: TRBD2

CDR3aa: CASREQGPSTGELFF
CDR3nt: TGTGCCAGCAGAGAACAGGGGCCGAGCACCGGGGAGCTGTTTTTT
v_gene: TRBV2
j_gene: TRBJ2-2
abundance: -
d_gene: TRBD1

CDR3aa: CASSPSDRGSNQPQHF
CDR3nt: TGTGCCAGCTCACCATCGGACAGGGGAAGCAATCAGCCCCAGCATTTT
v_gene: TRBV18
j_gene: TRBJ1-5
abundance: -
d_gene: TRBD1

CDR3aa: CSVDYRGTAKPNYGYTF
CDR3nt: TGCAGCGTTGATTATAGGGGGACAGCGAAGCCTAACTATGGCTACACCTTC
v_gene: TRBV29-1
j_gene: TRBJ1-2
abundance: once
d_gene: TRBD1

CDR3aa: CASSVGTGGSYTQYF
CDR3nt: TGTGCCAGCAGCGTAGGCACAGGGGGCAGTTATACGCAGTATTTT
v_gene: TRBV9
j_gene: TRBJ2-3
abundance: -
d_gene: TRBD1

CDR3aa: CASSQDRGPYNEQFF
CDR3nt: TGTGCCAGCAGTCAAGACAGGGGCCCCTACAATGAGCAGTTCTTC
v_gene: TRBV6-5
j_gene: TRBJ2-1
abundance: -
d_gene: TRBD1

CDR3aa: CASKEWGLLYEQYF
CDR3nt: TGTGCCAGCAAGGAGTGGGGCCTCCTCTACGAGCAGTACTTC
v_gene: TRBV6-1
j_gene: TRBJ2-7
abundance: -
d_gene: -

CDR3aa: CASKEGTVDEQFF
CDR3nt: TGTGCCAGCAAGGAGGGAACGGTGGATGAGCAGTTCTTC
v_gene: TRBV28
j_gene: TRBJ2-1
abundance: -
d_gene: -

CDR3aa: CASSPSSTAVQAFF
CDR3nt: TGTGCCAGCTCACCGTCGAGCACAGCCGTGCAGGCTTTCTTT
v_gene: TRBV18
j_gene: TRBJ1-1
abundance: -
d_gene: -

CDR3aa: CASSYSLAGEPYEQYF
CDR3nt: TGTGCCAGCAGTTACTCCCTAGCGGGAGAACCTTACGAGCAGTACTTC
v_gene: TRBV6-6
j_gene: TRBJ2-7
abundance: -
d_gene: TRBD2

CDR3aa: CANPRGRTAYNEQFF
CDR3nt: TGTGCCAACCCTAGGGGGCGGACCGCCTACAATGAGCAGTTCTTC
v_gene: TRBV27
j_gene: TRBJ2-1
abundance: -
d_gene: TRBD1

CDR3aa: CASSRASSYEQYF
CDR3nt: TGTGCCAGCTCGAGAGCAAGCTCCTACGAGCAGTACTTC
v_gene: TRBV9
j_gene: TRBJ2-7
abundance: -
d_gene: -

CDR3aa: CASSQREKAFF
CDR3nt: TGTGCCAGCTCACAGAGAGAAAAAGCTTTCTTT
v_gene: TRBV18
j_gene: TRBJ1-1
abundance: -
d_gene: -

CDR3aa: CASSSGTSGRALTSTDTQYF
CDR3nt: TGCGCCAGCAGCTCCGGGACTAGCGGGAGGGCCTTAACCAGCACAGATACGCAGTATTTT
v_gene: TRBV5-1
j_gene: TRBJ2-3
abundance: -
d_gene: TRBD2

CDR3aa: CARPGLPPNTGELFF
CDR3nt: TGCGCCAGGCCGGGACTACCACCGAACACCGGGGAGCTGTTTTTT
v_gene: TRBV5-1
j_gene: TRBJ2-2
abundance: -
d_gene: TRBD2

CDR3aa: CASGPIGGRGTGELFF
CDR3nt: TGTGCCAGCGGACCCATCGGGGGGAGGGGTACCGGGGAGCTGTTTTTT
v_gene: TRBV7-9
j_gene: TRBJ2-2
abundance: -
d_gene: TRBD2

CDR3aa: CASSAEVELFF
CDR3nt: TGTGCCAGCAGTGCGGAGGTCGAACTGTTTTTT
v_gene: TRBV2
j_gene: TRBJ1-4
abundance: -
d_gene: -